These 27 T cell receptor beta chains were all obtained from the same sample, sequenced in a study of beta chain features in type 1 diabetes. General study points: Shorter TCRB CDR3s, moderately but significantly so, were found in Type 1 diabetes patients in all four CD4+ subsets.

Their antigen targets remain unknown. All of the isolated RNA was reverse transcribed, so expressed TCRB transcripts were sequenced. Generated by immunoSEQ multiplex PCR, the TCRdb table keeps only in-frame clones and is missing some. Among hundreds of thousands of clones listed, about 12% were seen once. Sequencing was carried out using naive CD4+ T cells from blood. Receptors were obtained from a young woman with type 1 diabetes.

The chain joins TRBV18 to TRBJ2-6; D is possibly TRBD1 (6 bases). V lost 8 bases and J 0 bases, leaving 11 bases between the germline ends. CDR3 length: 15 amino acids. Germline V lookup: CDR1 KGHSH, CDR2 LQKENI. The CDR3 spells CASPLGASGANVLTF. As DNA, the CDR3 is TGTGCCAGCCCGTTGGGGGCCTCTGGGGCCAACGTCCTGACTTTC.

V usage is TRBV7-9 and J usage is TRBJ2-7, with a tentative D call TRBD1 (5 bases). V was trimmed by 0 bases and J by 6 bases, leaving 12 bases between them. The CDR3 loop spans 14 amino acids. Germline CDR1 is SEHNR and CDR2 is FQNEAQ (reference sequence). The CDR3 here is CASSLAGGAAEQYF. The CDR3 nucleotides are TGTGCCAGCAGCTTAGCGGGTGGGGCCGCCGAGCAGTACTTC.

This clone was counted between two and nine times. The chain couples TRBV14 to TRBJ1-1, with no clear D. Trimming took off 4 bases at V and 0 bases at J, with 15 bases between the two ends. CDR3 length: 16 residues. Germline V gives CDR1 SGHDN, CDR2 FVKESK. The CDR3 is CASSPKRWEMNTEAFF. The DNA of the CDR3 is TGTGCCAGCAGCCCAAAAAGGTGGGAGATGAACACTGAAGCTTTCTTT.

J is TRBJ1-2 and V is TRBV19; perhaps TRBD1 as D (5 bases). Germline V gene data show CDR1 as LNHDA and CDR2 as SQIVND (reference sequence). Trimming shortened V by 7 bases and J by 4 bases, and 19 bases separated the two germline ends. The CDR3 is made up of 15 amino acids. The CDR3 protein is CASTPSAGSFYGYTF. CDR3 nucleotide sequence: TGTGCCAGTACCCCTTCGGCAGGGTCCTTCTATGGCTACACCTTC.

This clone has a handful of counts. The CDR3 bases are TGTGCCAGCATAGACCTCAGGGGGAGGCAGTATTTT. Protein: CASIDLRGRQYF. V and J are TRBV21-1 and TRBJ2-3; TRBD1, the table's D call, lacks a check against the DNA. TRBV21-1 is a pseudogene locus. The CDR3 extends over 12 amino acids.

This sequence joins TRBV7-2 and TRBJ2-3; a weak D match, TRBD1 (5 bases). Trimming left V 5 bases short and J 2 bases short, with 11 bases between. CDR3 length: 14 residues. Germline CDR1 reads SGHTA; CDR2 reads FQGNSA. For the CDR3, the DNA is TGTGCCAGCAGCCTCAGGGAATACACAGATACGCAGTATTTT. This codes for CASSLREYTDTQYF.

This clone showed up just a few times. The chain has TRBV4-3 and TRBJ1-2, with 7 bases fitting TRBD1. The germline gives CDR1 LGHNA, CDR2 YSLEER. The ends lost 4 bases at V and 5 bases at J; junction bases unmatched: 7. The CDR3 is made up of 14 amino acids. CDR3 nucleotide sequence: TGCGCCAGCAGCCCCGACAGGGACCGATATGGCTACACCTTC. It translates to CASSPDRDRYGYTF.

This clone was seen more than once but under ten times. CDR3 in amino acids: CASSLDPGLSYEQYF. The CDR3 region has the DNA TGCGCCAGCAGCTTGGACCCAGGGCTCTCCTACGAGCAGTACTTC. The rearrangement uses TRBV5-1 and TRBJ2-7; TRBD1 might be the D (5 bases). Germline lookup yields CDR1 SGHRS and CDR2 YFSETQ. V lost 0 bases to trimming and J lost 0 bases, with 10 bases between them. There are 15 residues in the CDR3.

This rearrangement joins TRBV7-9 to TRBJ1-6; D is undetermined. Germline lookup yields CDR1 SEHNR and CDR2 FQNEAQ (reference sequence). The CDR3 extends over 13 amino acids. V gave up 1 base and J gave up 7 bases, with 5 bases separating them. Here the CDR3 reads CASSLDGNSPLHF. The CDR3 coding sequence is TGTGCCAGCAGCTTAGACGGGAATTCACCCCTCCACTTT. Filled out from reference TRBV7-9 and TRBJ1-6, the complete variable domain reads DTGVSQNPRHKITKRGQNVTFRCDPISEHNRLYWYRQTLGQGPEFLTYFQNEAQLEKSRLLSDRFSAERPKGSFSTLEIQRTEQGDSAMYLCASSLDGNSPLHFGNGTRLTVT.

The chain uses TRBV18 and TRBJ2-3, with TRBD2 matching 8 bases. CDR1 is KGHSH, CDR2 LQKENI, per germline. The junction had 6 bases not matched to a gene; V was cut back by 4 bases and J by 6 bases. The CDR3 contains 14 residues. This chain's CDR3 is CASSLLAAKDTQYF. Here the CDR3 DNA reads TGTGCCAGCTCACTACTAGCGGCCAAGGATACGCAGTATTTT.

The chain combines TRBV9 with TRBJ2-5, with 8 bases identical to TRBD1. V dropped 0 bases and J dropped 5; count of bases not matched to a gene: 6. The CDR3 is 15 amino acids. Per germline, CDR1 SGDLS and CDR2 YYNGEE. The CDR3 loop is CASSVATGARETQYF. DNA for the CDR3: TGTGCCAGCAGCGTAGCGACAGGGGCACGGGAGACCCAGTACTTC.

This clone has more than one count but fewer than ten. J is TRBJ2-1 and V is TRBV7-9; 11 nucleotides line up with TRBD2. This CDR3 spans 17 amino acids. Germline V gives CDR1 SEHNR, CDR2 FQNEAQ (reference sequence). The V segment lost 4 bases and the J segment 3 bases; nucleotides outside the gene matches: 8. The DNA of the CDR3 is TGTGCCAGCAGCTCTGTGGGACTAGCGGTGCTCTACAATGAGCAGTTCTTC. Residues: CASSSVGLAVLYNEQFF.

This clone has more than one count but fewer than ten. The CDR3 here is CASSSRTGAGTEAFF. CDR3 sequence (DNA): TGTGCCAGTAGTTCCCGGACAGGGGCGGGAACTGAAGCTTTCTTT. The J gene is TRBJ1-1, the V gene TRBV19, with 9 bases identical to TRBD1. The J segment lost 5 bases and the V segment lost 5 bases, leaving 9 bases of the junction unmatched. There are 15 residues in the CDR3. Germline V lookup: CDR1 LNHDA, CDR2 SQIVND (reference sequence). The entire variable domain, with the rest obtained from reference TRBV19 and TRBJ1-1, is as follows: DGGITQSPKYLFRKEGQNVTLSCEQNLNHDAMYWYRQDPGQGLRLIYYSQIVNDFQKGDIAEGYSVSREKKESFPLTVTSAQKNPTAFYLCASSSRTGAGTEAFFGQGTRLTVV.

This clone was seen more than once but under ten times. V is TRBV5-1 and J is TRBJ2-1, with TRBD2 identical over 11 bases. There are 18 residues in the CDR3. Germline-derived CDR1 and CDR2 are SGHRS and YFSETQ. With 2 bases clipped from V and 1 base from J, the junction kept 8 bases outside the gene matches. The CDR3 region is CASSFRGTSGSSYNEQFF. CDR3 DNA: TGCGCCAGCAGCTTTCGAGGGACTAGCGGCTCTTCCTACAATGAGCAGTTCTTC.

The chain employs TRBV29-1 and TRBJ2-3, with D possibly TRBD1 on 6 matching bases. Trimming took 3 bases from V and 7 from J, leaving 8 bases between them. The CDR3 extends over 11 amino acids. The germline V gene has CDR1 SQVTM and CDR2 ANQGSEA. CDR3 loop: CSVEDSNTQYF. CDR3 nucleotide sequence: TGCAGCGTTGAGGACAGCAATACGCAGTATTTT.

This rearrangement joins TRBV29-1 to TRBJ2-5; D possibly corresponds to TRBD1 (6 bases). The CDR3 loop spans 13 amino acids. Germline lookup yields CDR1 SQVTM and CDR2 ANQGSEA. V was trimmed by 7 bases and J by 3 bases, leaving 15 bases between them. The CDR3 sequence is CSDLGAGEETQYF. The CDR3 DNA is TGCAGCGACCTGGGGGCAGGGGAAGAGACCCAGTACTTC.

The chain uses TRBV7-2 and TRBJ2-5; tentative D call: TRBD2 (6 bases). This CDR3 comprises 13 residues. V was trimmed by 8 bases and J by 3 bases, leaving 13 bases between them. Germline CDR1 reads SGHTA; CDR2 reads FQGNSA. The CDR3 is CASRGAGKETQYF. The DNA of the CDR3 is TGTGCCAGCCGAGGAGCGGGTAAAGAGACCCAGTACTTC.

In this sample, this clone turned up a few times. The chain recombines TRBV11-3 with TRBJ2-3, with 7 bases identical to TRBD2. V shed 5 bases, J shed 6 bases, and the junction held 11 bases outside the gene matches. This CDR3 has 15 residues. Germline lookup yields CDR1 SGHNT and CDR2 YENEEA. CDR3 in DNA: TGTGCCAGCAGCCGGAGACTAGCAGCGGGTGATACGCAGTATTTT. Its protein is CASSRRLAAGDTQYF.

In this sample, this clone turned up a few times. The chain links TRBV30 to TRBJ2-5, with D unresolved. V lost 5 bases and J 6 bases, leaving 13 bases between the germline ends. The CDR3 covers 12 residues. CDR1 and CDR2 (germline): GTSNPN, SVGIG (reference sequence). CDR3 nucleotides: TGTGCCTGGTCAGTTGGGCAGAAGACCCAGTACTTC. Translation gives CAWSVGQKTQYF.

This clone turned up a few times. The rearrangement joins TRBV4-3 to TRBJ1-2; 7 bases are a match to TRBD1. This CDR3 region has 14 residues. V was clipped by 4 bases and J by 4 bases; unmatched bases: 6. Germline V gives CDR1 LGHNA, CDR2 YSLEER. The CDR3 DNA is TGCGCCAGCAGCCCAAAGGACAGGATCTATGGCTACACCTTC. Translated, it gives CASSPKDRIYGYTF.

V usage is TRBV7-9 and J usage is TRBJ1-5; TRBD1 agrees at 9 bases. CDR1 and CDR2 (germline): SEHNR, FQNEAQ (reference sequence). The V segment lost 5 bases and the J segment 4 bases; nucleotides outside the gene matches: 6. CDR3 length: 15 amino acids. The DNA for the CDR3 is TGTGCCAGCAGCCCCAGACAGGGGGGGAATCAGCCCCAGCATTTT. As protein: CASSPRQGGNQPQHF.

The gene calls are TRBV30 and TRBJ2-7; no definite D call. The CDR3 consists of 14 residues. V was clipped by 4 bases and J by 1 base, with 14 bases between them. The germline V gene encodes CDR1 GTSNPN and CDR2 SVGIG (reference sequence). The DNA of the CDR3 is TGTGCCTGGAAAACTGGTCGTCCGTCCTACGAGCAGTACTTC. Protein: CAWKTGRPSYEQYF.

Written as DNA, the CDR3 is TGTGCCAGCAGCCAGGGACTAGCGGGAGGGCCGGGGCAGTTCTTC. This gives the protein CASSQGLAGGPGQFF. The chain recombines TRBV6-5 with TRBJ2-1; 16 bases line up with TRBD2. V lost 6 bases, J lost 12 bases, and 8 bases stayed unmatched. The CDR3 has 15 residues. Germline V gene lookup returns CDR1 MNHEY and CDR2 SVGAGI.

This clone was observed a handful of times. The CDR3 protein is CASNQGSNQPQHF. DNA for the CDR3: TGTGCTAGCAATCAGGGAAGCAATCAGCCCCAGCATTTT. This chain links TRBV12-5 with TRBJ1-5; perhaps TRBD1 as D (5 bases). Deletions cut 9 bases from V and 1 base from J, with 10 bases between. Germline V gene data show CDR1 as LGHNT and CDR2 as FRNRAP. This CDR3 region has 13 residues.

The V call is TRBV5-1, the J call TRBJ1-2, with D possibly matching TRBD1 (6 bases). Per germline, CDR1 SGHRS and CDR2 YFSETQ. V lost 0 bases to trimming and J lost 7 bases, with 13 bases between them. CDR3 size: 14 residues. The CDR3 nucleotides read TGCGCCAGCAGCTTGGAACAGGGATTAAGTGGCTACACCTTC. Translation: CASSLEQGLSGYTF. The full variable domain, its missing parts supplied by reference TRBV5-1 and TRBJ1-2, is KAGVTQTPRYLIKTRGQQVTLSCSPISGHRSVSWYQQTPGQGLQFLFEYFSETQRNKGNFPGRFSGRQFSNSRSEMNVSTLELGDSALYLCASSLEQGLSGYTFGSGTRLTVV.

The gene calls are TRBV9 and TRBJ1-2; the D is unclear. This CDR3 has 15 residues. The V and J ends lost 3 bases and 0 bases respectively, with 12 bases between them. In germline, CDR1 is SGDLS, CDR2 YYNGEE. The DNA for the CDR3 is TGTGCCAGCAGCGCCGGGGTCGACCCTAACTATGGCTACACCTTC. Encoded protein: CASSAGVDPNYGYTF.

This clone was seen a handful of times. The chain recombines TRBV29-1 with TRBJ2-7; 7 nucleotides match TRBD1. Per the germline V gene, CDR1 is SQVTM and CDR2 is ANQGSEA. V dropped 5 bases and J dropped 0; count of bases not matched to a gene: 4. This CDR3 contains 13 residues. The CDR3 region is CSVMTGSSYEQYF. The CDR3 DNA sequence: TGCAGCGTTATGACAGGGAGCTCCTACGAGCAGTACTTC.